This T cell receptor beta chain emerged from a study of T cells in Graves' hyperthyroidism and ophthalmopathy. What was amplified from RNA transcripts were TCR beta CDR3 regions. First-round RT-PCR targeting the TCR CDR3 was performed with the HTBI primer set. MiXCR, applied by TCRdb to the multiplex PCR reads, yields one record per CDR3 protein. This sample has approximately 480,000 distinct CDR3 sequences, with under 25% found just once. Germline V gene lookup returns CDR1 ENHRY and CDR2 SYGVKD. This CDR3 comprises 16 residues. Trimming took 3 bases from V and 2 from J; bases not matched to a gene: 6. Newly diagnosed hyperthyroidism, duration under 2 months, in patients aged 18 to 65. It was uncontrolled infection, other autoimmune disease, pregnancy or lactation that excluded patients.

The chain joins TRBV10-3 to TRBJ2-2; TRBD1 matches at 7 bases. The clonotype comes from a man younger than 35 with Graves' hyperthyroidism. Sample: blood. The CDR3 coding sequence is TGTGCCATCAGTGAATCGACAGGGCCAAACACCGGGGAGCTGTTTTTT. As protein: CAISESTGPNTGELFF.